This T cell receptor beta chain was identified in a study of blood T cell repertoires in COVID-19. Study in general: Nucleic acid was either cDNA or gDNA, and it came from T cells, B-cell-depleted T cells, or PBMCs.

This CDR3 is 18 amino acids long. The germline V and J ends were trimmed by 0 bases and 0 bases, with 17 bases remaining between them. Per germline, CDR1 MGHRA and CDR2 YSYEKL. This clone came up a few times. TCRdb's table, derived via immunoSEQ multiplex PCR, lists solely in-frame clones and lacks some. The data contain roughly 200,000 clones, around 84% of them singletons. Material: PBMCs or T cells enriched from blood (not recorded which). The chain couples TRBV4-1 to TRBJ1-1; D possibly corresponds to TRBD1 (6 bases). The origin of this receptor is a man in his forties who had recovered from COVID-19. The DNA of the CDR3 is TGCGCCAGCAGCCAAGAGTCAGCGGGGGGCGCCCTGAACACTGAAGCTTTCTTT. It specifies CASSQESAGGALNTEAFF.